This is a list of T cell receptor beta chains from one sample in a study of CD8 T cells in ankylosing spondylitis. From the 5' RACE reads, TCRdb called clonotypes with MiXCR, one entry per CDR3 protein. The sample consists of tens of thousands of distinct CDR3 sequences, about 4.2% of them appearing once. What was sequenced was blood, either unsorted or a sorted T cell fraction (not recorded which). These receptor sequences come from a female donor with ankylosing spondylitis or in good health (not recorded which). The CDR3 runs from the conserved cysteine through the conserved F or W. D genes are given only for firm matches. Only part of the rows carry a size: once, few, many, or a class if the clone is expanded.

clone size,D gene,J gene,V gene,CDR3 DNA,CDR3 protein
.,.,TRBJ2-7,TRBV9,TGTGCCAGCAGCGCCGGGACACTCTCCTACGAGCAGTACTTC,CASSAGTLSYEQYF
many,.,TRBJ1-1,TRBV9,TGTGCCAGCAGCGTTCGGCAAACGAACACTGAAGCTTTCTTT,CASSVRQTNTEAFF
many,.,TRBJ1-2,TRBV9,TGTGCCAGCAGCGTAGCAGATGCAAAGTATGGCTACACCTTC,CASSVADAKYGYTF
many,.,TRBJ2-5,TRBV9,TGTGCCAGCAGCGGCGGTAGGGAGACCCAGTACTTC,CASSGGRETQYF
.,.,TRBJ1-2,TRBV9,TGTGCCAGCAGCGTAGCATCGGGTATGAATGGCTACACCTTC,CASSVASGMNGYTF
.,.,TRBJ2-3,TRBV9,TGTGCCAGCAGCAATCCCGGTCCACGGGATACGCAGTATTTT,CASSNPGPRDTQYF
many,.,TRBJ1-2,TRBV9,TGTGCCAGCAGCGCCGGTTCTTATGGCTACACCTTC,CASSAGSYGYTF
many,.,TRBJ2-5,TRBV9,TGTGCCAGCAGTCGCGGTTTCCAAGAGACCCAGTACTTC,CASSRGFQETQYF
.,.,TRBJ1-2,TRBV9,TGTGCCAGCAGCGTAGAGGGTTCGGGCCTCTATGGCTACACCTTC,CASSVEGSGLYGYTF
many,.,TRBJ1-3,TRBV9,TGTGCCAGCAGCGTAGAGGCAGGCAGCCTCTCTGGAAACACCATATATTTT,CASSVEAGSLSGNTIYF
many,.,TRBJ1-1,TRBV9,TGTGCCAGCAGCGACGTAGGACTGGGTGGTGAAGCTTTCTTT,CASSDVGLGGEAFF
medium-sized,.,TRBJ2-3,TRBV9,TGTGCCAGCATGAGAGGTCAAGACACAGATACGCAGTATTTT,CASMRGQDTDTQYF
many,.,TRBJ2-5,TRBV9,TGTGCCAGCAGCGTAGGAGGGGCCAGGGGAGAGACCCAGTACTTC,CASSVGGARGETQYF
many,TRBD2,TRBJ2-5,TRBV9,TGTGCCAGTGGGACTAGCGGGGGTTTGATAGAGACCCAGTACTTC,CASGTSGGLIETQYF
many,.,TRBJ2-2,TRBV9,TGTGCCAGCACCCCCTCCGGGGGGTGGGGGCCCACCGGGGAGCTGTTTTTT,CASTPSGGWGPTGELFF
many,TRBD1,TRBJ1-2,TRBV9,TGTGCCAGCAGCGTAGTAGGGGGCGGCTATGGCTACACCTTC,CASSVVGGGYGYTF
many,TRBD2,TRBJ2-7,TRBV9,TGTGCCAGCAGCGTAAGGGCGGGGGGGATATACGAGCAGTACTTC,CASSVRAGGIYEQYF
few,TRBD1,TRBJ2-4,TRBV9,TGTGCCAGCAGCGCCAACGGACAGGGGGCCAAAAACATTCAGTACTTC,CASSANGQGAKNIQYF
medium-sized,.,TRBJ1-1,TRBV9,TGTGCCAGCAGCCCTAGGGGCCCCCCCACTGAAGCTTTCTTT,CASSPRGPPTEAFF
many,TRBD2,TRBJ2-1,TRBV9,TGTGCCAGCAGCGTAGCTCCTAGCGGGGGGGCATTAATCACGGTTGAGCAGTTCTTC,CASSVAPSGGALITVEQFF
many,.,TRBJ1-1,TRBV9,TGTGCCAGCAGCGCATACCAGGGGAAGAACACTGAAGCTTTCTTT,CASSAYQGKNTEAFF
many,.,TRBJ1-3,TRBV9,TGTGCCAGCAGCGTAGCAGCCGACTCTGGAAACACCATATATTTT,CASSVAADSGNTIYF
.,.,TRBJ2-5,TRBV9,TGTGCCAGCAGCCCCGGCTTAGGTTCAGAGACCCAGTACTTC,CASSPGLGSETQYF
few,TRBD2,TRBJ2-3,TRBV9,TGTGCCACCGCTAGCGGGGGGGCAGATACGCAGTATTTT,CATASGGADTQYF
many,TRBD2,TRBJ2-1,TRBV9,TGTGCCAGCAGCGTAGGGGGACTAGCTGCCTACAATGAGCAGTTCTTC,CASSVGGLAAYNEQFF
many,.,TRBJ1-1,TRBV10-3,TGTGCCATCACCCTAAGGTTGGCTTTCTTT,CAITLRLAFF
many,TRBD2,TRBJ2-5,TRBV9,TGTGCCAGCAGCGTAGATAGCGGGGGCCCCTTTTGGGAGACCCAGTACTTC,CASSVDSGGPFWETQYF
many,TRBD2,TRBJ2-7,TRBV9,TGTGCCAGCAGCCCCCCCGGGCTAGCGGGGGCGGTACAGCAGTACTTC,CASSPPGLAGAVQQYF
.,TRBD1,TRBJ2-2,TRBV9,TGTGCCAGCAGGGGGACAGGGAGCAACACCGGGGAGCTGTTTTTT,CASRGTGSNTGELFF
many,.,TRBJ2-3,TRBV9,TGTGCCAGCAGCCCCAGCCGGACAGATACGCAGTATTTT,CASSPSRTDTQYF
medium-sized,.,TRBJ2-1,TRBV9,TGTGCCAGCAGCGTTAAGCCCGGGACCGGCGCCTTCTTC,CASSVKPGTGAFF
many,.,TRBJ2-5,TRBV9,TGTGCCAGCACCCGATTGAGCGGCGAGACCCAGTACTTC,CASTRLSGETQYF
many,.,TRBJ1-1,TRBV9,TGTGCCAGCAGCGTAGCCCCGGCAGGGGAAGCTTTCTTT,CASSVAPAGEAFF
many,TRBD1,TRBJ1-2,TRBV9,TGTGCCAGCAGCGTAGGAACAGGGGAGGAAATGGTACGCTATGGCTACACCTTC,CASSVGTGEEMVRYGYTF
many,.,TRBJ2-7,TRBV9,TGTGCCAGCAGCGTAGGGGAGGTGGGCACGGCCCCTGCCGAGCAGTACTTC,CASSVGEVGTAPAEQYF
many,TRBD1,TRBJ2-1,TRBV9,TGTGCCAGCAGCATCCAGGGGGCCCCCTACAATGAGCAGTTCTTC,CASSIQGAPYNEQFF
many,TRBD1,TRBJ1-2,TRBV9,TGTGCCAGCAGCGCCAGACAGGGCCCCAACTATGGCTACACCTTC,CASSARQGPNYGYTF
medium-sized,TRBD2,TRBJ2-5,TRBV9,TGTGCCAGCAGCGTAGACCGCGGGGGGACCCAGTACTTC,CASSVDRGGTQYF
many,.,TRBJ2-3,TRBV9,TGTGCCAGCAGCCCTTGGGACAGCACAGATACGCAGTATTTT,CASSPWDSTDTQYF
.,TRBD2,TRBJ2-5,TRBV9,TGTGCCAGCAGCATCCGGGGGGGCCGTGAGGAGACCCAGTACTTC,CASSIRGGREETQYF
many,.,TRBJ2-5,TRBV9,TGTGCCAGCAGCGTGCGGGTGGGGGGAGAGACCCAGTACTTC,CASSVRVGGETQYF
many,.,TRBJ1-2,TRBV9,TGTGCCAGCAGCGCAGCCCCAAACAGGGAGGGCTACACCTTC,CASSAAPNREGYTF
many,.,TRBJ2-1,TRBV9,TGTGCCAGCAGCGTAGTGCTAGTCTACAATGAGCAGTTCTTC,CASSVVLVYNEQFF
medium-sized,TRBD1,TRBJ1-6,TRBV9,TGTGCCAGCAGCTTGGACAGGGCGGATAATTCACCCCTCCACTTT,CASSLDRADNSPLHF
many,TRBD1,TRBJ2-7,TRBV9,TGTGCCAGCAGCGTTCACCCCTCCGTGGGGACAGGGATCGAGCAGTACTTC,CASSVHPSVGTGIEQYF
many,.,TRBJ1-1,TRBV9,TGTGCAAGCACCCGGGACCGGTCGAGCACTGAAGCTTTCTTT,CASTRDRSSTEAFF
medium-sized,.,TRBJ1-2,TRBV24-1,TGTGCCAAAGATAGAAGGGACGCCTTAGAGGTCGACTATGGCTACACCTTC,CAKDRRDALEVDYGYTF
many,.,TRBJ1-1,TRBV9,TGTGCCAGCAGCGCCGACAGCTACACTGAAGCTTTCTTT,CASSADSYTEAFF
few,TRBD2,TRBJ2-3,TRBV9,TGTGCCAGCAGCCAAGGAGCAGCGGGGCTACTCACAGATACGCAGTATTTT,CASSQGAAGLLTDTQYF
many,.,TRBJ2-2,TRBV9,TGTGCCAGCAGCGCAGGAGGGCGCCGGACCGGGGAGCTGTTTTTT,CASSAGGRRTGELFF
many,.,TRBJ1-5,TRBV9,TGTGCCAGCAGCTCCCAGGGCAATCAGCCCCAGCATTTT,CASSSQGNQPQHF
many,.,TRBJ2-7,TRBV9,TGTGCCAGCAGTCGACTCCTGAGCTCCTACGAGCAGTACTTC,CASSRLLSSYEQYF
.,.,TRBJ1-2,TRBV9,TGTGCCAGCAGCCCCCGAGACTATGGCTACACCTTC,CASSPRDYGYTF
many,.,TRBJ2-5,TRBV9,TGTGCCAGCAGCGTAGAAGCGGAAGAGACCCAGTACTTC,CASSVEAEETQYF
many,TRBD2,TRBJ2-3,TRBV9,TGTGCCAGCAGCGTGGATAGCGGGGGGGATACGCAGTATTTT,CASSVDSGGDTQYF
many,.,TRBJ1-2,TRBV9,TGTGCCAGCATCCTCGGGAACTATGGCTACACCTTC,CASILGNYGYTF
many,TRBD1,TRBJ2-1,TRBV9,TGTGCCAGCAGCGTATCCGCGACAGGGGTAGATGAGCAGTTCTTC,CASSVSATGVDEQFF
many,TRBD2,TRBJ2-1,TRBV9,TGTGCCAGCAGCGTAGGGGGTAGCGGGCCTTACAATGAGCAGTTCTTC,CASSVGGSGPYNEQFF
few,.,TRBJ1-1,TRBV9,TGTGCCAGCAGCGCCCTGGGCCGGCTTCCAGGGAACACTGAAGCTTTCTTT,CASSALGRLPGNTEAFF
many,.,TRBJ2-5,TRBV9,TGTGCCAGCAGCGGGGGATTGGGAGAGACCCAGTACTTC,CASSGGLGETQYF